The 15 T cell receptor beta chains below come from one sample, sequenced in a study of shared clonotypes between healthy human individuals. The method was immunoSEQ multiplex PCR; TCRdb's version includes in-frame clones alone and lacks a portion of them. Of about 1.1 million clones in the sample, approximately 80% were seen once. What was sequenced was memory CD4+ T cells from PBMCs. Noted subset: CD45RA-negative fraction. These receptor sequences come from a man younger than 35 in good health. Some clones in this sample may be carry-over from other donors' samples.

The rearrangement links TRBV7-2 to TRBJ1-2, with 9 bases lining up with TRBD1. CDR1 is SGHTA, CDR2 FQGNSA, per germline. The ends lost 3 bases at V and 8 bases at J; junction bases unmatched: 1. The CDR3 spans 12 residues. The CDR3 loop reads CASSFDRGGYTF. As DNA, the CDR3 is TGTGCCAGCAGCTTCGACAGGGGGGGCTACACCTTC.

The chain has TRBV4-2 and TRBJ2-7; 9 bases match TRBD2. The J segment lost 0 bases and the V segment lost 1 base, leaving 1 base of the junction unmatched. This CDR3 has 15 amino acids. In germline, CDR1 is LGHNA, CDR2 YNFKEQ. The CDR3: CASSQGTSDSYEQYF. The CDR3 DNA is TGTGCCAGCAGCCAAGGGACTAGCGACTCCTACGAGCAGTACTTC.

V usage is TRBV9 and J usage is TRBJ2-1; 10 bases fit TRBD2. This CDR3 has 16 amino acids. After removal of 0 bases from V and 7 bases from J, the junction contained 7 bases not matched to a gene. CDR1 and CDR2 from the germline V gene are SGDLS and YYNGEE. The CDR3 DNA sequence: TGTGCCAGCAGCGTAGCCCCTAGCGGGAGTTTGAATGAGCAGTTCTTC. Translated: CASSVAPSGSLNEQFF. Using reference TRBV9 and TRBJ2-1 for the parts outside the CDR3, the full variable domain is DSGVTQTPKHLITATGQRVTLRCSPRSGDLSVYWYQQSLDQGLQFLIQYYNGEERAKGNILERFSAQQFPDLHSELNLSSLELGDSALYFCASSVAPSGSLNEQFFGPGTRLTVL.

CDR3 sequence: CASSLPFRLAGRTGELFF. CDR3 coding DNA: TGTGCCAGCAGCTTACCCTTTCGACTAGCGGGACGCACCGGGGAGCTGTTTTTT. The chain links TRBV7-9 to TRBJ2-2; TRBD2 agrees at 11 bases. Germline V gene lookup returns CDR1 SEHNR and CDR2 FQNEAQ (reference sequence). The CDR3 runs to 18 residues. The V segment lost 2 bases and the J segment 4 bases; nucleotides outside the gene matches: 9.

This clone has only one observation. The genes are TRBV6-6 and TRBJ1-4, with a possible D match to TRBD1 (5 bases). V was clipped by 4 bases and J by 8 bases, with 8 bases between them. There are 12 residues in the CDR3. CDR1 and CDR2 (germline): MNHNY, SVGAGI (reference sequence). The CDR3 region is CASSFGDEKLFF. The CDR3 coding sequence is TGTGCCAGCAGTTTTGGGGACGAAAAACTGTTTTTT.

The chain recombines TRBV6-1 with TRBJ2-4; 9 bases align to TRBD1. This CDR3 has 14 residues. V dropped 6 bases and J dropped 7; count of bases not matched to a gene: 7. Germline assignment: CDR1 MNHNS and CDR2 SASEGT. The CDR3 sequence is CASSRDRVDNIQYF. For the CDR3, the DNA is TGTGCCAGCAGCCGGGACAGGGTGGACAACATTCAGTACTTC.

Details on this clone: Additional DNA sequences in this sample encode the identical CDR3. The chain carries TRBV5-1 and TRBJ1-1; D remains unclear. The CDR3 length is 14 residues. Germline V CDR1 and CDR2: SGHRS, YFSETQ. The V and J ends lost 0 bases and 1 base respectively, with 7 bases between them. In DNA form, the CDR3 reads TGCGCCAGCAGCTTGGGCTCAGGGAACACTGAAGCTTTCTTT. This codes for CASSLGSGNTEAFF.

A note on this clone: The same CDR3 also results from other DNA sequences found in this sample. The V call is TRBV7-2, the J call TRBJ2-7, with D perhaps matching TRBD1 or TRBD2 (5 bases each). CDR1 and CDR2 from the germline V gene are SGHTA and FQGNSA. Trimming removed 3 bases at V and 4 bases at J, with 10 bases between. The CDR3 covers 13 residues. CDR3 loop: CASSLTGLYEQYF. In DNA form, the CDR3 reads TGTGCCAGCAGCTTGACGGGGCTTTACGAGCAGTACTTC.

The J gene is TRBJ2-7, the V gene TRBV7-2; D call uncertain. Trimming shortened V by 1 base and J by 6 bases, and 13 bases separated the two germline ends. CDR1 is SGHTA, CDR2 FQGNSA, per germline. This CDR3 is 14 amino acids long. CDR3 DNA sequence: TGTGCCAGCAGCTTAGACCACCAACCCAGCGAGCAGTACTTC. Its protein product is CASSLDHQPSEQYF.

The chain carries TRBV14 and TRBJ2-3; no definite D call. Germline V gene sequence: CDR1 SGHDN, CDR2 FVKESK. This CDR3 region has 12 residues. Trimming left V 4 bases short and J 2 bases short, with 4 bases between. The CDR3 nucleotides read TGTGCCAGCAGCCGCCACACAGATACGCAGTATTTT. Its protein product is CASSRHTDTQYF.

The J gene is TRBJ1-2, the V gene TRBV19; TRBD1 agrees at 9 bases. CDR1 and CDR2 (germline): LNHDA, SQIVND (reference sequence). CDR3 length: 14 residues. Trimming removed 7 bases from V and 4 bases from J; junction bases left unmatched: 7. The DNA for the CDR3 is TGTGCCAGTACCCCGTCGGACAGGGGCTATGGCTACACCTTC. Protein: CASTPSDRGYGYTF.

The rearrangement links TRBV5-1 to TRBJ2-1, with no clear D. The ends were cut back, 0 bases at V and 8 bases at J, with 9 bases in the middle. Germline loops: CDR1 SGHRS, CDR2 YFSETQ. The CDR3 covers 13 residues. The CDR3 DNA sequence: TGCGCCAGCAGCTTGGGGTACAACCATGAGCAGTTCTTC. Translated: CASSLGYNHEQFF.

This clone has just a few counts. The V and J genes are TRBV28 and TRBJ1-2, with D possibly TRBD1 on 6 matching bases. The V and J ends lost 2 bases and 4 bases respectively, with 17 bases between them. CDR1 and CDR2 from the germline V gene are MDHEN and SYDVKM. The CDR3 is made up of 16 amino acids. The CDR3 protein is CASSLGRRGEGYGYTF. The CDR3 coding sequence is TGTGCCAGCAGTTTAGGTCGAAGGGGGGAGGGCTATGGCTACACCTTC.

In its sample, this clone was seen a few times. This rearrangement joins TRBV18 to TRBJ1-2; no clear D gene. The length of the CDR3 is 14 residues. V lost 3 bases, J lost 1 base, and 9 bases lay in between. Germline-derived CDR1 and CDR2 are KGHSH and LQKENI. The CDR3 loop is CASSPQDYNYGYTF. The CDR3 bases are TGTGCCAGCTCACCGCAGGATTATAACTATGGCTACACCTTC.

J is TRBJ2-5 and V is TRBV18; D possibly corresponds to TRBD1 (5 bases). The V and J ends lost 6 bases and 5 bases respectively, with 13 bases between them. Germline V gives CDR1 KGHSH, CDR2 LQKENI. This CDR3 is built from 13 residues. The CDR3 sequence: CASSGSGSETQYF. The CDR3 region has the DNA TGTGCCAGCTCGGGTTCAGGGTCGGAGACCCAGTACTTC.